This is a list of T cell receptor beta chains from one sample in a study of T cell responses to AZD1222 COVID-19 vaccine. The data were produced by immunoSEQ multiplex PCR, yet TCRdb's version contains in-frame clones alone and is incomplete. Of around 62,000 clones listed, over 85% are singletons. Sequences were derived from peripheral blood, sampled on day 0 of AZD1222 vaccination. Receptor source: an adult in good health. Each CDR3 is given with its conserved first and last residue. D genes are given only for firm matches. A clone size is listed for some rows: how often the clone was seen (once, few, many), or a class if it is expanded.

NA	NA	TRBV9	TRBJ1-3	CASSVTGLLSGNTIYF	TGTGCCAGCAGCGTAACAGGGCTTCTATCTGGAAACACCATATATTTT
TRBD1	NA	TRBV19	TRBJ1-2	CASRKSGQGDYYGYTF	TGTGCCAGTAGGAAATCGGGACAGGGGGATTACTATGGCTACACCTTC
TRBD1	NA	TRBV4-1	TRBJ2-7	CASSQRTGRSFYEQYF	TGCGCCAGCAGCCAACGGACAGGTCGAAGTTTCTACGAGCAGTACTTC
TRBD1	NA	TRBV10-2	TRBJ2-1	CASRQTGENGEQFF	TGCGCCAGCCGCCAGACAGGGGAGAATGGTGAGCAGTTCTTC
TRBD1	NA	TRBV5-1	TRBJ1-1	CASRLTGDTEAFF	TGCGCCAGCAGACTTACAGGGGACACTGAAGCTTTCTTT
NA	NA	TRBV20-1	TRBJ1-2	CSASTGALGGYGYTF	TGCAGTGCTAGTACCGGCGCCCTAGGTGGCTATGGCTACACCTTC
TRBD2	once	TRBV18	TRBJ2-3	CASSPEPSGVTDTQYF	TGTGCCAGCTCACCGGAGCCTAGCGGGGTTACAGATACGCAGTATTTT
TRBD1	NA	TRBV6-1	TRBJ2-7	CASSEARGTGGSEQYF	TGTGCCAGCAGTGAAGCGCGAGGGACAGGGGGCTCCGAGCAGTACTTC
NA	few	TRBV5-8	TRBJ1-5	CASSGINSNQPQHF	TGTGCCAGCAGCGGCATTAATAGCAATCAGCCCCAGCATTTT
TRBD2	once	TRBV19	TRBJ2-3	CAVSGGGFTDTQYF	TGTGCCGTGAGCGGGGGGGGATTCACAGATACGCAGTATTTT
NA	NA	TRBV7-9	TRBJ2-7	CASSLWHHEQYF	TGTGCCAGCAGCTTATGGCACCACGAGCAGTACTTC
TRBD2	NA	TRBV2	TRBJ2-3	CASSSGRTDTQYF	TGTGCCAGCAGTTCCGGGAGGACAGATACGCAGTATTTT
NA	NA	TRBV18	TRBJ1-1	CASSPPLEGTEAFF	TGTGCCAGCTCACCACCGTTAGAGGGCACTGAAGCTTTCTTT
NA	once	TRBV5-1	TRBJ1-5	CASSSSGRTQNQPQHF	TGCGCCAGCAGCTCCTCCGGACGGACCCAAAATCAGCCCCAGCATTTT